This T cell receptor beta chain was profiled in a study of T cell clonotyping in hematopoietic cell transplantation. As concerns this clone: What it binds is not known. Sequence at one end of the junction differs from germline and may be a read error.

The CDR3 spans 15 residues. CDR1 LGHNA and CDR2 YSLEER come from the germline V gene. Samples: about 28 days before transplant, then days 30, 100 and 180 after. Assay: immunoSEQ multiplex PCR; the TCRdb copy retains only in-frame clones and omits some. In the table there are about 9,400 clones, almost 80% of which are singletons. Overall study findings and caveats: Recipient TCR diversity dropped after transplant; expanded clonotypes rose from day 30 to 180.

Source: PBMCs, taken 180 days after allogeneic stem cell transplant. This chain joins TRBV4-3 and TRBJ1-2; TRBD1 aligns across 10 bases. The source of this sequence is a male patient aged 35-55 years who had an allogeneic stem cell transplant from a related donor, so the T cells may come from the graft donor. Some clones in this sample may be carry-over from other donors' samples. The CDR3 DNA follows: TGCTCCAGCAGCCAAGAGGCGGGACAGGGGCGAGGCTACACCTTC. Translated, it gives CSSSQEAGQGRGYTF.